The T cell receptor beta chain under discussion was sequenced for a study of Ad26.COV2.S vaccination and SARS-CoV-2 variants. Turning to the study itself: Once or twice, 56 days apart, Ad26.COV2.S was delivered intramuscularly. Study-wide findings and caveats: Among vaccine recipients, spike-specific TCR breadth exceeded that of placebo recipients. Across vaccine and placebo recipients, the breadth of non-spike TCRs was similar.

Here immunoSEQ multiplex PCR was the method, and the copy in TCRdb shows in-frame clones only, minus some. The data contain some 390,000 clones, over 75% of them singletons. CDR3 size: 16 residues. V lost 1 base, J lost 4 bases, and 4 bases stayed unmatched. Germline V gene sequence: CDR1 LNHDA, CDR2 SQIVND (reference sequence). Treatment: roughly 18 received Ad26.COV2.S at low or high dose, single or two shots; 5 received placebo; per-sample allocation not given. Each sample was drawn 63 days after the first injection (of vaccine or placebo). Donation came from an adult in Boston who was aged 18-55 years. Regarding this clone: Its antigen is not known.

The sequence was obtained from a person between 18 and 65 years old who received the Ad26.COV2.S COVID-19 vaccine or a placebo. This chain links TRBV19 with TRBJ2-5; 12 nucleotides match TRBD2. The starting material was peripheral blood, obtained in a trial of Ad26.COV2.S vaccine versus placebo. CDR3 DNA: TGTGCCAGTAGTATAGGACTAGCGGGAGTAGCAGAGACCCAGTACTTC. It codes for CASSIGLAGVAETQYF.